In this sample, the clone carrying this T cell receptor beta chain turned up many times. The target antigen is unknown. This sample stems from a study of lung T cells in sarcoidosis with Löfgren's syndrome. Study outcomes and limitations: These T cells possibly recognize a putative, unidentified sarcoidosis-associated antigen. Löfgren's syndrome patients reportedly showed greatest TRAV12-1 and TRBV2 expansion versus controls. TRAV12-1 preferentially paired with TRBV2, with homologous CDR3s. Shared TRAV12-1 and TRBV2 CDR3 motifs across Löfgren's syndrome patients reportedly suggested public CD4+ TCRs.

CDR3 length equals 14 residues. The germline gives CDR1 SNHLY, CDR2 FYNNEI. With 5 bases removed from V and 2 bases from J, the gap between germline ends came to 13 bases. One entry per CDR3 protein, called by TCRdb with MiXCR from the reads. The sample has around 9,600 distinct CDR3 sequences, just under 20% seen once. The gene calls are TRBV2 and TRBJ2-7, with a possible D match to TRBD1 (6 bases). The receptor's source is a human donor with sarcoidosis (Löfgren's syndrome or another form), or a control subject (not recorded which). The sequencing sample was made of CD4+ T cells from bronchoalveolar lavage. CDR3 bases: TGTGCCAGCAGTCTAGGGACAATAACCTACGAGCAGTACTTC. Its protein product is CASSLGTITYEQYF. Complete variable domain (other parts from reference TRBV2 and TRBJ2-7): EPEVTQTPSHQVTQMGQEVILRCVPISNHLYFYWYRQILGQKVEFLVSFYNNEISEKSEIFDDQFSVERPDGSNFTLKIRSTKLEDSAMYFCASSLGTITYEQYFGPGTRLTVT.